This T cell receptor beta chain was sequenced for a study of T cell changes during pregnancy in multiple sclerosis. The method was immunoSEQ multiplex PCR; TCRdb's version includes in-frame clones alone and lacks a portion of them. The data contain some 100,000 clones, 85% to 95% of them singletons. Germline assignment: CDR1 SGHRS and CDR2 YFSETQ. Trimming at V came to 3 bases and at J to 5 bases, leaving 12 bases not matched to a gene. CDR3 length equals 16 residues. Specimen: peripheral blood, collected before pregnancy. This rearrangement joins TRBV5-1 to TRBJ2-7; the match to TRBD1 covers 9 bases. The source of this sequence is a female donor with multiple sclerosis, enrolled in a pregnancy study. CDR3: CASSWGGVDRGNEQYF. In DNA, the CDR3 is TGCGCCAGCAGCTGGGGGGGTGTGGACAGGGGTAACGAGCAGTACTTC.